What follows describes a single TCR beta chain. Its antigen remains unknown. The same CDR3 also results from other DNA sequences found in this sample. The data are from a study of siplizumab effects on memory and regulatory T cells. Sequencing was performed with immunoSEQ multiplex PCR; in TCRdb, only in-frame clones are kept and a portion is missing. The data contain approximately 100,000 clones, 92% of them seen just once; the ten biggest clones take up roughly 0.78%. Study findings and constraints: Siplizumab significantly reduced alloreactive sequences traceable to unstimulated CD4+ memory cells.

The clonotype comes from a human donor in good health. Sequenced: Tregs sorted from blood.

CDR3 residues: CASSFGRNEQFF. The CDR3 DNA is TGTGCCAGCAGTTTCGGTAGAAATGAGCAGTTCTTC. The V call is TRBV28, the J call TRBJ2-1; D not resolved. V lost 3 bases, J lost 7 bases, and 7 bases lay in between. Germline loops: CDR1 MDHEN, CDR2 SYDVKM. The CDR3 contains 12 residues. The complete variable domain, with remaining parts taken from reference TRBV28 and TRBJ2-1, reads DVKVTQSSRYLVKRTGEKVFLECVQDMDHENMFWYRQDPGLGLRLIYFSYDVKMKEKGDIPEGYSVSREKKERFSLILESASTNQTSMYLCASSFGRNEQFFGPGTRLTVL.